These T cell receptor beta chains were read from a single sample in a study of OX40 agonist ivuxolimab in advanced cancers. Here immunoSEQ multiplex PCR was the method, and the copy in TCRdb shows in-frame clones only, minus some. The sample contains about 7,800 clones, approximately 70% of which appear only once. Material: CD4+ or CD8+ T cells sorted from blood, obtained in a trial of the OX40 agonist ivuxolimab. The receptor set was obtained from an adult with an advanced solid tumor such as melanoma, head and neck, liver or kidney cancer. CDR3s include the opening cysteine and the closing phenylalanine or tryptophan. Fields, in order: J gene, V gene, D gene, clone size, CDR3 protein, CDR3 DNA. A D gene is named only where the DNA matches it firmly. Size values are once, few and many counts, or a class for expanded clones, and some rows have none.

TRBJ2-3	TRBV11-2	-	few	CASSYTLGADTQYF	TGTGCCAGCAGCTACACCCTTGGTGCAGATACGCAGTATTTT
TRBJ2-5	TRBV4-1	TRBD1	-	CASSQGPGQGKETQYF	TGCGCCAGCAGCCAGGGTCCGGGACAGGGGAAAGAGACCCAGTACTTC
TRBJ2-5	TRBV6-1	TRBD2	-	CASSESGGVGETQYF	TGTGCCAGCAGTGAATCGGGGGGGGTAGGGGAGACCCAGTACTTC
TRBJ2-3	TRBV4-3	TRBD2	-	CASSQDLAGGPSTDTQYF	TGCGCCAGCAGCCAAGACCTAGCGGGGGGCCCTAGCACAGATACGCAGTATTTT
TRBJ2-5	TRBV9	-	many	CASSEGGQQETQYF	TGTGCCAGCAGCGAAGGGGGACAACAAGAGACCCAGTACTTC
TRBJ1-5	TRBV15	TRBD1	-	CATSREGNTGTGNQPQHF	TGTGCCACCAGCAGAGAAGGAAATACCGGGACAGGGAATCAGCCCCAGCATTTT
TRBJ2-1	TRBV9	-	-	CASSVKWNEQFF	TGTGCCAGCAGCGTTAAGTGGAATGAGCAGTTCTTC
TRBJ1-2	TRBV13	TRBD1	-	CASSQGGNYGYTF	TGTGCCAGCAGCCAGGGGGGGAACTATGGCTACACCTTC
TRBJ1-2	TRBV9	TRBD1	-	CASSAGTGLGYTF	TGTGCCAGCAGCGCCGGGACAGGGCTTGGCTACACCTTC
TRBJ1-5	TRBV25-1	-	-	CASKGRGNQPQHF	TGTGCCAGCAAGGGACGCGGCAATCAGCCCCAGCATTTT
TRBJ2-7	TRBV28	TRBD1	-	CASSLLTGQASTYEQYF	TGTGCCAGCAGTTTATTAACGGGACAGGCTTCCACCTACGAGCAGTACTTC
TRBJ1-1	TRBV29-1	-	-	CSQLQAEAFF	TGCAGCCAGCTACAAGCTGAAGCTTTCTTT
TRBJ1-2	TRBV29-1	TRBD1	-	CSVPQGNYGYTF	TGCAGCGTCCCACAGGGGAACTATGGCTACACCTTC
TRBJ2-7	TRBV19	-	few	CASRQGNAEQYF	TGTGCCAGTAGGCAGGGGAACGCCGAGCAGTACTTC
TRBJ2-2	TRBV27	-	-	CASRTGNTGELFF	TGTGCCAGCCGGACGGGGAACACCGGGGAGCTGTTTTTT
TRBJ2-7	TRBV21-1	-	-	CASSRPGSSYEQYF	TGTGCCAGCAGCAGACCTGGGTCCTCCTACGAGCAGTACTTC
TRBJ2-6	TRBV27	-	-	CASTLSGANVLTF	TGTGCCAGCACCCTTTCTGGGGCCAACGTCCTGACTTTC
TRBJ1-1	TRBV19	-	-	CASSIWTDTEAFF	TGTGCCAGTAGTATCTGGACAGACACTGAAGCTTTCTTT
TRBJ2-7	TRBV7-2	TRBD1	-	CASSHPGQGALDYEQYF	TGTGCCAGCAGCCACCCGGGACAGGGGGCCCTGGATTACGAGCAGTACTTC
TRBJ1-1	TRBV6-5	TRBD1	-	CASSYTGQGNTEAFF	TGTGCCAGCAGTTATACCGGACAGGGGAACACTGAAGCTTTCTTT
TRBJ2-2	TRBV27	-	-	CASSFSGELFF	TGTGCCAGCAGTTTTTCCGGGGAGCTGTTTTTT
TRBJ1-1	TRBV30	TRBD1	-	CAWSSGTGWTEAFF	TGTGCCTGGAGCTCCGGGACAGGGTGGACTGAAGCTTTCTTT
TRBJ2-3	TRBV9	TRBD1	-	CASSVEQGATVVGADTQYF	TGTGCCAGCAGCGTAGAACAGGGGGCGACGGTAGTGGGCGCGGATACGCAGTATTTT
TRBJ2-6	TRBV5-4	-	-	CASSYRPAGSNSGANVLTF	TGTGCCAGCAGCTACCGCCCAGCAGGGAGTAACTCTGGGGCCAACGTCCTGACTTTC
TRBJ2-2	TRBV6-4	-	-	CASSLLLEDGELFF	TGTGCCAGCAGCCTCCTTCTAGAGGACGGGGAGCTGTTTTTT
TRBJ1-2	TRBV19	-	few	CASRWATGRRYGYTF	TGTGCCAGTAGATGGGCAACAGGGCGACGCTATGGCTACACCTTC
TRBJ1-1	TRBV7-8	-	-	CASSLDGVNTEAFF	TGTGCCAGCAGCTTGGATGGGGTGAACACTGAAGCTTTCTTT
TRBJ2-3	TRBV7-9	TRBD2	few	CASSPREDLDTQYF	TGTGCCAGCAGCCCCCGGGAGGACCTGGATACGCAGTATTTT
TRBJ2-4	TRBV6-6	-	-	CASTTGTAKNIQYF	TGTGCCAGCACCACCGGGACAGCCAAAAACATTCAGTACTTC
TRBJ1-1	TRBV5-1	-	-	CASTLTEDTEAFF	TGCGCCAGCACTCTTACAGAGGACACTGAAGCTTTCTTT
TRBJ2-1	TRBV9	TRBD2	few	CASSDGAGGNEQFF	TGTGCCAGCAGCGATGGGGCGGGGGGCAATGAGCAGTTCTTC
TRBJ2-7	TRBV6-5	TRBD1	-	CASSYGTGDEQYF	TGTGCCAGCAGTTACGGGACAGGGGACGAGCAGTACTTC
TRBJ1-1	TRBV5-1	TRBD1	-	CASSPGTGEWNTEAFF	TGCGCCAGCAGCCCCGGGACAGGGGAGTGGAACACTGAAGCTTTCTTT